This T cell receptor (beta chain) was profiled in a study of T cells after yellow fever vaccination. The J segment lost 7 bases and the V segment lost 0 bases, leaving 11 bases of the junction unmatched. Germline CDR1 and CDR2: SGHTA and FQGNSA. The CDR3 covers 16 residues. Researchers made TCR cDNA using 5'RACE template switching, and this step added a universal primer site and UMIs. TCRdb analysed the 5' RACE reads with MiXCR anew, one entry per CDR3 protein. The table records 150,000 to 200,000 distinct CDR3 sequences, approximately 6.2% of them present only once. This sequence joins TRBV7-2 and TRBJ1-2; the match to TRBD1 covers 7 bases. The specimen comprised CD4+ T cells sorted from PBMCs, sampled on the day of the first yellow fever vaccination. The TCR comes from a man younger than 35 who received the YFV17D yellow fever vaccine. The CDR3 DNA sequence: TGTGCCAGCAGCTTAGCAACTCTCCGGGACAGCGGTGGCTACACCTTC. Amino acid sequence: CASSLATLRDSGGYTF.